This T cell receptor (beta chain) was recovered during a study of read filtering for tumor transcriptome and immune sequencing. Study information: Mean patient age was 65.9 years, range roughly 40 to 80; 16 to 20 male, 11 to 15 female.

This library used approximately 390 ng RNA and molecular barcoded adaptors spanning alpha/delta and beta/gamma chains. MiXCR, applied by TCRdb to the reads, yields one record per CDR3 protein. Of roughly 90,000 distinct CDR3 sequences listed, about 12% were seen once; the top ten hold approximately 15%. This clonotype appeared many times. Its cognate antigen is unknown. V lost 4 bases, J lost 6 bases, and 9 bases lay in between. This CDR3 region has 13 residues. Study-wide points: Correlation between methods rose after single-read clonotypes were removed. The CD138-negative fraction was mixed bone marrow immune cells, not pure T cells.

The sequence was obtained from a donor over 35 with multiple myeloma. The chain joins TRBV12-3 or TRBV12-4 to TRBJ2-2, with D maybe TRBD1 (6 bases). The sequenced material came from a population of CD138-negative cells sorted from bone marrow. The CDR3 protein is CASSWGHAGELFF. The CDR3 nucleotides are TGTGCCAGCAGTTGGGGGCATGCCGGGGAGCTGTTTTTT.